These 21 T cell receptor beta chains were sequenced from one sample in a study of T cell responses to AZD1222 COVID-19 vaccine listed by TCRdb under 2021. The library was built by means of the immunoSEQ multiplex PCR assay. Drawn from immuneACCESS, this table holds only the in-frame rearrangements with V and J called that TCRdb kept. Clones are partly lost; checked studies trace under half to an unresolved V gene and leave the rest unexplained. This sample lists tens of thousands of clones; 82% were detected once. The top ten constitute around 5.4% of the sample. The sample's time point label, in plain terms: baseline before first vaccination. Sample: peripheral blood, taken on day 0 of AZD1222 vaccination. These receptor sequences come from an adult in good health.

The gene calls are TRBV29-1 and TRBJ2-3; the D is unclear. Trimming removed 4 bases from V and 4 bases from J, with 3 bases in between. The CDR3 covers 10 residues. Germline V gene data show CDR1 as SQVTM and CDR2 as ANQGSEA. The DNA of the CDR3 is TGCAGCGTTGGATCAGATACGCAGTATTTT. Amino acids: CSVGSDTQYF.

The rearrangement uses TRBV21-1 and TRBJ2-7; the table's D gene call, TRBD2, was not cross checked with the DNA. TRBV21-1 is a pseudogene locus. CDR3 length: 21 residues. The DNA of the CDR3 is TGTGCCAGCAGCAAAGGGCCTCCACCGACTAGCGGGGGGAAACTACCCTACGAGCAGTACTTC. Translation: CASSKGPPPTSGGKLPYEQYF.

In its sample, this clone was seen a few times. The rearrangement links TRBV15 to TRBJ1-5; no clear D. This CDR3 is 15 amino acids long. CDR1 is LNHNV and CDR2 is YYDKDF in the germline V gene (reference sequence). Trimming took off 0 bases at V and 10 bases at J, with 16 bases between the two ends. The chain's CDR3 is CATSRDPDPDSPQHF. The CDR3 bases are TGTGCCACCAGCAGAGATCCGGACCCCGATTCACCCCAGCATTTT. Full variable domain (outside the CDR3, taken from reference TRBV15 and TRBJ1-5): DAMVIQNPRYQVTQFGKPVTLSCSQTLNHNVMYWYQQKSSQAPKLLFHYYDKDFNNEADTPDNFQSRRPNTSFCFLDIRSPGLGDTAMYLCATSRDPDPDSPQHFGDGTRLSIL.

V usage is TRBV30 and J usage is TRBJ1-2, with 9 bases identical to TRBD1. After removal of 4 bases from V and 1 base from J, the junction contained 1 base not matched to a gene. CDR1 is GTSNPN, CDR2 SVGIG, per germline (reference sequence). The CDR3 is made up of 13 amino acids. CDR3 residues: CAWKTGGNYGYTF. In DNA form, the CDR3 reads TGTGCCTGGAAGACAGGGGGTAACTATGGCTACACCTTC. Full variable domain (outside the CDR3, taken from reference TRBV30 and TRBJ1-2): SQTIHQWPATLVQPVGSPLSLECTVEGTSNPNLYWYRQAAGRGLQLLFYSVGIGQISSEVPQNLSASRPQDRQFILSSKKLLLSDSGFYLCAWKTGGNYGYTFGSGTRLTVV.

V is TRBV7-9 and J is TRBJ1-1, with D maybe TRBD1 (5 bases). V gave up 1 base and J gave up 7 bases, with 7 bases separating them. Germline-derived CDR1 and CDR2 are SEHNR and FQNEAQ (reference sequence). This CDR3 contains 12 residues. The CDR3 sequence is CASSLETGEAFF. The CDR3 region has the DNA TGTGCCAGCAGCTTAGAAACAGGTGAAGCTTTCTTT.

The chain recombines TRBV25-1 with TRBJ2-3; no clear D gene. Germline CDR1 MGHDK, CDR2 SYGVNS. Trimming removed 4 bases from V and 6 bases from J, with 8 bases in between. This CDR3 has 12 residues. CDR3 DNA: TGTGCCAGCAGTGCGACTTGGGATACGCAGTATTTT. It yields the protein CASSATWDTQYF.

The V gene is TRBV6-5, the J gene TRBJ2-5; TRBD2 agrees at 12 bases. The V segment lost 6 bases and the J segment 12 bases; nucleotides outside the gene matches: 11. The V gene's germline CDR1 is MNHEY and CDR2 SVGAGI. The CDR3 covers 14 residues. The CDR3 DNA follows: TGTGCCAGCAGACCCCCTAGCGGGGGGGCCCCAGAGTACTTC. It is translated as CASRPPSGGAPEYF.

V is TRBV19 and J is TRBJ2-5; D is possibly TRBD1 (5 bases). The CDR3 consists of 15 residues. The germline V and J ends were trimmed by 4 bases and 2 bases, with 14 bases remaining between them. Germline values: CDR1 LNHDA, CDR2 SQIVND (reference sequence). The CDR3 loop reads CASSTYRHDQETQYF. CDR3 nucleotides: TGTGCCAGTAGTACCTACAGGCACGATCAAGAGACCCAGTACTTC.

CDR3 sequence: CASSRTIADLNTGELFF. Written as DNA, the CDR3 is TGTGCCAGCAGCCGTACCATAGCGGACCTGAACACCGGGGAGCTGTTTTTT. The chain is built from TRBV6-2 or TRBV6-3 and TRBJ2-2; possibly TRBD2 for D (6 bases). The CDR3 consists of 17 residues. V was shortened by 6 bases and J by 1 base, with 18 bases between the two germline ends. Looked up from germline, CDR1 is MNHEY and CDR2 is SVGEGT.

The gene calls are TRBV5-4 and TRBJ1-2, with 8 bases identical to TRBD1. Germline lookup yields CDR1 SGHNT and CDR2 YYREEE (reference sequence). CDR3 size: 13 residues. The ends lost 2 bases at V and 8 bases at J; junction bases unmatched: 5. The CDR3 DNA follows: TGTGCCAGCAGCTTTCAGGGGGCGGAAGGCTACACCTTC. Translating it yields CASSFQGAEGYTF.

This clone was observed a single time. This chain uses TRBV2 with TRBJ1-1; TRBD1 is a possible D gene (6 bases). The V end lost 6 bases, the J end lost 4 bases, and 12 bases lay between the germline ends. The CDR3 covers 13 residues. From germline, CDR1 is SNHLY and CDR2 FYNNEI. CDR3 in DNA: TGTGCCAGCAGCCTACAGGGACCCACTGAAGCTTTCTTT. The encoded protein is CASSLQGPTEAFF.

The CDR3 DNA sequence: TGTGCCAGCAGCCCTCAGGACACAGGGGGTCAGTACTTC. Protein: CASSPQDTGGQYF. The chain employs TRBV7-2 and TRBJ2-4; 8 nucleotides align to TRBD1. CDR1 SGHTA and CDR2 FQGNSA come from the germline V gene. The J segment lost 12 bases and the V segment lost 5 bases, leaving 9 bases of the junction unmatched. CDR3 length: 13 amino acids.

The genes are TRBV11-3 and TRBJ2-1; 7 nucleotides line up with TRBD1. CDR1 and CDR2 (germline): SGHNT, YENEEA. V shed 3 bases, J shed 9 bases, and the junction held 8 bases outside the gene matches. The CDR3 consists of 14 residues. CDR3 loop: CASSLGPGDSEQFF. DNA for the CDR3: TGTGCCAGCAGCTTGGGACCTGGGGACAGTGAGCAGTTCTTC.

The chain carries TRBV2 and TRBJ2-1, with 7 bases lining up with TRBD2. CDR3 length: 14 amino acids. V was pared by 3 bases and J by 8 bases, with 7 bases of the junction left unmatched. From germline, CDR1 is SNHLY and CDR2 FYNNEI. CDR3 DNA: TGTGCCAGCAGTGATGATTTAGCGGGCGATGAGCAGTTCTTC. Its translation: CASSDDLAGDEQFF.

The J gene is TRBJ2-1, the V gene TRBV5-5; 7 bases fit TRBD1. V shed 4 bases and J 7 bases; nucleotides not matched to a gene: 8. CDR1 is SGHKS and CDR2 is YYEKEE in the germline V gene (reference sequence). The CDR3 loop spans 14 amino acids. The CDR3 bases are TGTGCCAGCAGCGGGGGACAGAAGGGGAATGAGCAGTTCTTC. It codes for CASSGGQKGNEQFF.

The genes are TRBV4-3 and TRBJ1-1; perhaps TRBD1 as D (5 bases). The CDR3 runs to 16 residues. CDR1 is LGHNA and CDR2 is YSLEER in the germline V gene. V was shortened by 0 bases and J by 2 bases, with 13 bases between the two germline ends. The CDR3 bases are TGCGCCAGCAGCCAAGACCCCCGGACACCAAACACTGAAGCTTTCTTT. Its translation is CASSQDPRTPNTEAFF.

The chain links TRBV5-4 to TRBJ2-1; 9 bases line up with TRBD2. The germline V gene encodes CDR1 SGHNT and CDR2 YYREEE (reference sequence). The V and J ends lost 4 bases and 8 bases, in that order; junction bases with no gene match: 10. There are 15 residues in the CDR3. The CDR3 reads CASSLFERGDDEQFF. The DNA of the CDR3 is TGTGCCAGCAGCCTCTTTGAGCGGGGGGACGATGAGCAGTTCTTC.

The J gene is TRBJ1-5, the V gene TRBV6-5; 7 positions match TRBD1. Losses at the gene ends were 4 bases for V and 6 bases for J; bases not matched to a gene: 3. The germline V gene has CDR1 MNHEY and CDR2 SVGAGI. The CDR3 runs to 13 residues. Here the CDR3 reads CASSLTGFQPQHF. The CDR3 nucleotides read TGTGCCAGCAGTTTGACAGGGTTTCAGCCCCAGCATTTT.

This chain connects TRBV7-2 to TRBJ2-5, with D maybe TRBD2 (5 bases). The CDR3 has 14 amino acids. The V and J ends lost 1 base and 4 bases respectively, with 10 bases between them. Germline CDR1 reads SGHTA; CDR2 reads FQGNSA. The CDR3 loop is CASSLVGLSETQYF. CDR3 bases: TGTGCCAGCAGCTTAGTAGGACTGTCAGAGACCCAGTACTTC.

The V gene is TRBV14, the J gene TRBJ1-5; tentative D call: TRBD1 (5 bases). V was trimmed by 6 bases and J by 0 bases, leaving 15 bases between them. Germline V lookup: CDR1 SGHDN, CDR2 FVKESK. This CDR3 contains 16 residues. CDR3 sequence reads: CASRRALTDSNQPQHF. The CDR3 DNA follows: TGTGCCAGCAGGCGAGCCCTGACAGATAGCAATCAGCCCCAGCATTTT.

The chain recombines TRBV30 with TRBJ1-3; D remains unclear. Germline CDR1 and CDR2: GTSNPN and SVGIG (reference sequence). This CDR3 region has 14 residues. Trimming stripped 3 bases from V and 2 bases from J, with 11 bases between. The CDR3: CAWSPDAAGNTIYF. The DNA for the CDR3 is TGTGCCTGGAGCCCGGACGCGGCTGGAAACACCATATATTTT.